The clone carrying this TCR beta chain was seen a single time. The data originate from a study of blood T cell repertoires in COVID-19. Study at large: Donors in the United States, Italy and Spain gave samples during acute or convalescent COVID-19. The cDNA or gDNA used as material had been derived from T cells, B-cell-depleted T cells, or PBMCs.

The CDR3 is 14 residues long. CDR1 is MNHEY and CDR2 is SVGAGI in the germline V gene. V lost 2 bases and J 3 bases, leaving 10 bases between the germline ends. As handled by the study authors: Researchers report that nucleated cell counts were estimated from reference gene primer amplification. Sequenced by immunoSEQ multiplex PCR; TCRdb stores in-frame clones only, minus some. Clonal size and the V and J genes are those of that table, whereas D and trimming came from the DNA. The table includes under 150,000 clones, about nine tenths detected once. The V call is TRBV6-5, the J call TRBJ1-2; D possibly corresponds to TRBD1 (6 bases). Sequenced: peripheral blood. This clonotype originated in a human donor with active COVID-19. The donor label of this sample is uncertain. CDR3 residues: CASSYRGYDYGYTF. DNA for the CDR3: TGTGCCAGCAGTTACAGGGGGTATGACTATGGCTACACCTTC.